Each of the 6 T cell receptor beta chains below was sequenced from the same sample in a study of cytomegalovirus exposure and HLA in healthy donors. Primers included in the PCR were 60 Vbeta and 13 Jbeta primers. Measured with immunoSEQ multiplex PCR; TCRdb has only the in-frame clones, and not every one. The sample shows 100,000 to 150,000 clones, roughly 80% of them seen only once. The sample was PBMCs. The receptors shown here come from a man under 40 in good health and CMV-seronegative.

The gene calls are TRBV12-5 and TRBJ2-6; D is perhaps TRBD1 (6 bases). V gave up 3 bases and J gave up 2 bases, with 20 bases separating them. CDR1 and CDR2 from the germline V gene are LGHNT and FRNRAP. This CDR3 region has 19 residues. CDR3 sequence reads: CASGFLHKDRTPGANVLTF. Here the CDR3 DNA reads TGTGCTAGTGGTTTCCTACATAAGGACAGAACCCCTGGGGCCAACGTCCTGACTTTC.

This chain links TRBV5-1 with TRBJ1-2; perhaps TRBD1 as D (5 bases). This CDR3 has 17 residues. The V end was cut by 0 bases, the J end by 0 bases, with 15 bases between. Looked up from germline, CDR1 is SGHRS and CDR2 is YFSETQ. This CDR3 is CASSLAVGDRANYGYTF. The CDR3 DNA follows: TGCGCCAGCAGCTTGGCCGTAGGGGATCGAGCTAACTATGGCTACACCTTC.

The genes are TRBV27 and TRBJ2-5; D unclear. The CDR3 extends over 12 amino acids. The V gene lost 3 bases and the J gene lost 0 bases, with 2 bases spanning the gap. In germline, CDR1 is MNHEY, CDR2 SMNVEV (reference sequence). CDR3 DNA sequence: TGTGCCAGCAGTTTCGACCAAGAGACCCAGTACTTC. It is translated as CASSFDQETQYF.

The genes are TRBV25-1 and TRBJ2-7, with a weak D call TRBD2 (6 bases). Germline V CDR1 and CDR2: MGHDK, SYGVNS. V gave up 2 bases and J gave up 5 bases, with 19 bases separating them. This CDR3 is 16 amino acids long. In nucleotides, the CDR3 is TGTGCCAGCAGTGAAGGGACTGTCAACGTTTTCGACGAGCAGTACTTC. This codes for CASSEGTVNVFDEQYF.

CDR3 in amino acids: CATSREGGGYEQYF. The CDR3 nucleotides are TGTGCCACCAGCAGAGAGGGGGGGGGCTACGAGCAGTACTTC. This chain links TRBV15 with TRBJ2-7, with TRBD2 identical over 7 bases. V lost 0 bases to trimming and J lost 3 bases; unmatched junction nucleotides: 2. This CDR3 has 14 amino acids. Germline V lookup: CDR1 LNHNV, CDR2 YYDKDF (reference sequence).

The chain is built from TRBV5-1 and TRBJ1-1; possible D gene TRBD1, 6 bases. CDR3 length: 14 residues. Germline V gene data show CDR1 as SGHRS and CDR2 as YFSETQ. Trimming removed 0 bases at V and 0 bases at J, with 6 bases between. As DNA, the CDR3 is TGCGCCAGCAGCTTGGGGGACATGAACACTGAAGCTTTCTTT. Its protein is CASSLGDMNTEAFF.